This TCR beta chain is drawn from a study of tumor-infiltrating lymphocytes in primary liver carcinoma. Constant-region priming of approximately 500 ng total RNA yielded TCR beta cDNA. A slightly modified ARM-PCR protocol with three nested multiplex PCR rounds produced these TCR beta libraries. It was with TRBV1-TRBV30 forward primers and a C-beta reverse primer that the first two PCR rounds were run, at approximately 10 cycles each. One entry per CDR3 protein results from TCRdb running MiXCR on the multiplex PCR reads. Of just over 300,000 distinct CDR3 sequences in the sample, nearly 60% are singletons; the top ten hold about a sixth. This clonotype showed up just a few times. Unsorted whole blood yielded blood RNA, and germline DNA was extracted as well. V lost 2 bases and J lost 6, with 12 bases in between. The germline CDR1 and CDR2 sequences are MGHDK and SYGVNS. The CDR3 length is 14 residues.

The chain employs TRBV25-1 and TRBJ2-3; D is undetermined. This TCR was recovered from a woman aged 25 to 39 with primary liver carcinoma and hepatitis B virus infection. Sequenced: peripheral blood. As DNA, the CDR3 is TGTGCCAGCAGTGAACCCACTAATTCTGATACGCAGTATTTT. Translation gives CASSEPTNSDTQYF.